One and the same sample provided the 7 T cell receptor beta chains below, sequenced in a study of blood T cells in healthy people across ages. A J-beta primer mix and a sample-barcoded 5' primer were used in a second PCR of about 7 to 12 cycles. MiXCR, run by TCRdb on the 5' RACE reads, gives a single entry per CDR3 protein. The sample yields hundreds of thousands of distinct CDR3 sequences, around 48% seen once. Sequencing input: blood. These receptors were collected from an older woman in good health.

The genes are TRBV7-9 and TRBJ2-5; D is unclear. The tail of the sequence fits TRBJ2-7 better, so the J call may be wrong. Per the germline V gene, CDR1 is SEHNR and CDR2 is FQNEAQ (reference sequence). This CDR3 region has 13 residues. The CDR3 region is CASSSTEAYEQYF. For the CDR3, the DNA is TGTGCCAGCAGCTCAACAGAGGCCTACGAGCAGTACTTC.

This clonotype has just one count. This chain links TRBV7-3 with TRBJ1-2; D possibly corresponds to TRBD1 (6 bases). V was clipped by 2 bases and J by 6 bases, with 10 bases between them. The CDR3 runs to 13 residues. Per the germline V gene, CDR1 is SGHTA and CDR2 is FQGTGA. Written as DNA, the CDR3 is TGTGCCAGCAGCTTATTCCCAGGGGATGGCTACACCTTC. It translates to CASSLFPGDGYTF. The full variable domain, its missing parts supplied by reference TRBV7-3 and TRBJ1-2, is GAGVSQTPSNKVTEKGKYVELRCDPISGHTALYWYRQSLGQGPEFLIYFQGTGAADDSGLPNDRFFAVRPEGSVSTLKIQRTERGDSAVYLCASSLFPGDGYTFGSGTRLTVV.

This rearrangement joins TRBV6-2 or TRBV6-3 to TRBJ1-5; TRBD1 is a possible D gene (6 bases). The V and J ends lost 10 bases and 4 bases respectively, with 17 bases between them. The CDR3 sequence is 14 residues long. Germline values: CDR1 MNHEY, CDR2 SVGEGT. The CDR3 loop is CATQGHTGNQPQHF. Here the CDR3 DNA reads TGTGCCACCCAGGGACACACAGGGAATCAGCCCCAGCATTTT.

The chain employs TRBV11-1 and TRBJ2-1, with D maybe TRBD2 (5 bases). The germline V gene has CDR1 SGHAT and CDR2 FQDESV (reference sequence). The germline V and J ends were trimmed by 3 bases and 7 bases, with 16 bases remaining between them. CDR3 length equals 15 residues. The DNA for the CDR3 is TGTGCCAGCAGCTTCTCAAGCGGTGGCGGGAATGAGCAGTTCTTC. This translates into CASSFSSGGGNEQFF. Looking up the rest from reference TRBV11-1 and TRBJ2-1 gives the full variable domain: EAEVAQSPRYKITEKSQAVAFWCDPISGHATLYWYRQILGQGPELLVQFQDESVVDDSQLPKDRFSAERLKGVDSTLKIQPAELGDSAMYLCASSFSSGGGNEQFFGPGTRLTVL.

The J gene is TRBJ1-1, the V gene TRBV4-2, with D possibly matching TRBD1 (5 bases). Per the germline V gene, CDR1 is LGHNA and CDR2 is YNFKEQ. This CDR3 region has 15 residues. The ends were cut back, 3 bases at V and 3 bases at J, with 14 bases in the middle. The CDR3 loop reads CASSQGGGRDTEAFF. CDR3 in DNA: TGTGCCAGCAGCCAGGGGGGGGGTCGGGACACTGAAGCTTTCTTT.

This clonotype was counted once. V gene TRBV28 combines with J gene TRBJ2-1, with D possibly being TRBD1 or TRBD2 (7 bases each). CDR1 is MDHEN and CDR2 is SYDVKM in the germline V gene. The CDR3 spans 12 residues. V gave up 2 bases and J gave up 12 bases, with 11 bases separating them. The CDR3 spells CASSLPRGGQFF. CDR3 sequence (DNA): TGTGCCAGCAGTTTACCCAGGGGGGGGCAGTTCTTC.

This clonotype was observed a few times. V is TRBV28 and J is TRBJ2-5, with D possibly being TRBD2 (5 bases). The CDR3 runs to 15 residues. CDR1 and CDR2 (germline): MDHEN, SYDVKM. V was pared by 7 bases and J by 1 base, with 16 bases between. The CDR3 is CASTPAAGFQETQYF. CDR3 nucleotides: TGTGCCAGCACCCCAGCGGCCGGGTTCCAAGAGACCCAGTACTTC.